These T cell receptor beta chains were read from a single sample in a study of blood T cells in healthy people across ages. TCRdb fed the 5' RACE reads into MiXCR, producing one record per CDR3 protein. Altogether approximately 1,000,000 distinct CDR3 sequences are present, 45% being singletons, with the ten largest covering 15% to 20%. Source material: blood. The receptor set was obtained from an older woman in good health. CDR3s include the opening cysteine and the closing phenylalanine or tryptophan.

TRBV3-1	TRBJ2-3	CASSLSGTGSDTQYF
TRBV9	TRBJ2-3	CASSVGSDIITDTQYF
TRBV12-3/TRBV12-4	TRBJ2-7	CASSTSNGYEQYF
TRBV12-3/TRBV12-4	TRBJ2-7	CASSSSLPGHGYEQYF
TRBV6-2/TRBV6-3	TRBJ2-3	CASSYSSSDTQYF
TRBV24-1	TRBJ2-1	CATWRSGVYNEQFF
TRBV3-1	TRBJ1-2	CASSQGAGGEVKGYTF
TRBV7-9	TRBJ2-1	CASSRGVYEQFF
TRBV27	TRBJ1-1	CASGAPGPGNTEAFF
TRBV5-1	TRBJ1-5	CASSKGQDEPQHF
TRBV3-1	TRBJ2-1	CASSRLAGGFGEQFF
TRBV7-9	TRBJ2-5	CASSSWGGSDETQYF
TRBV28	TRBJ2-6	CASTPLGSGANVLTF
TRBV20-1	TRBJ1-5	CSARGTTYSNQPQHF
TRBV7-2	TRBJ1-2	CASSLDRGRPYGYTF